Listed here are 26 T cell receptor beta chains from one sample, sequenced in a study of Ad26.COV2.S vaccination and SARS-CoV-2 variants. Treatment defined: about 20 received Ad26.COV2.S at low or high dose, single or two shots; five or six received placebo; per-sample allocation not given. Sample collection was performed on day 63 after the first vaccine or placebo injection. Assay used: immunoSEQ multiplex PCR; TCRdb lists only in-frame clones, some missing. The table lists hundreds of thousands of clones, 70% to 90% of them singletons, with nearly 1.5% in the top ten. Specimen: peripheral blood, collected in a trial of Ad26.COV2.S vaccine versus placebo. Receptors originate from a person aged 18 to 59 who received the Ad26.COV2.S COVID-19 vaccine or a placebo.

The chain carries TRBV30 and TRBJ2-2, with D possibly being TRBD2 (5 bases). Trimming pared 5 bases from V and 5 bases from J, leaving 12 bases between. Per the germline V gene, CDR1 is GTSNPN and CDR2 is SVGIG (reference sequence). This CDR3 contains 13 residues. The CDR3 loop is CAWRGTRTGELFF. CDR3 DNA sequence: TGTGCCTGGCGGGGTACGCGGACCGGGGAGCTGTTTTTT. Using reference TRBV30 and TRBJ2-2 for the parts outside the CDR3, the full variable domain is SQTIHQWPATLVQPVGSPLSLECTVEGTSNPNLYWYRQAAGRGLQLLFYSVGIGQISSEVPQNLSASRPQDRQFILSSKKLLLSDSGFYLCAWRGTRTGELFFGEGSRLTVL.

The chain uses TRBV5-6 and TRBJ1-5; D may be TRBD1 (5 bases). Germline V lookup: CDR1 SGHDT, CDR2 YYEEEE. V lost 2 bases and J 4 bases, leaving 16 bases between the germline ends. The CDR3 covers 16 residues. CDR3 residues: CASSFFRGVGNQPQHF. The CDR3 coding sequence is TGTGCCAGCAGCTTCTTTAGGGGCGTAGGGAATCAGCCCCAGCATTTT.

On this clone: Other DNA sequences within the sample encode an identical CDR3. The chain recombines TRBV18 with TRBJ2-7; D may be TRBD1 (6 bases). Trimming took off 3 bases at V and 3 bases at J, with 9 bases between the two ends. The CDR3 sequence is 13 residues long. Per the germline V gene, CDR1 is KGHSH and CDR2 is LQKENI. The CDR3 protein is CASSPGTSYEQYF. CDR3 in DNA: TGTGCCAGCTCACCCGGGACAAGCTACGAGCAGTACTTC.

The CDR3 DNA reads as TGTGCCAGCAGCTTAGGGGACACCAATCAGCCCCAGCATTTT. Translating gives CASSLGDTNQPQHF. V usage is TRBV7-6 and J usage is TRBJ1-5, with a tentative D call TRBD1 (6 bases). The CDR3 loop spans 14 amino acids. The germline V gene has CDR1 SGHVS and CDR2 FNYEAQ. Trimming pared 1 base from V and 3 bases from J, leaving 7 bases between.

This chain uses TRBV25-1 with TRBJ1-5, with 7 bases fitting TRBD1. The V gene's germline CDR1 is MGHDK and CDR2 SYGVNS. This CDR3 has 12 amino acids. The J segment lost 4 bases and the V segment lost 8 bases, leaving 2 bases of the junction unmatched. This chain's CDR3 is CASGTANQPQHF. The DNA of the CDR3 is TGTGCCAGCGGGACAGCAAATCAGCCCCAGCATTTT. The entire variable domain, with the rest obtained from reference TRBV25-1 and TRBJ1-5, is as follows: EADIYQTPRYLVIGTGKKITLECSQTMGHDKMYWYQQDPGMELHLIHYSYGVNSTEKGDLSSESTVSRIRTEHFPLTLESARPSHTSQYLCASGTANQPQHFGDGTRLSIL.

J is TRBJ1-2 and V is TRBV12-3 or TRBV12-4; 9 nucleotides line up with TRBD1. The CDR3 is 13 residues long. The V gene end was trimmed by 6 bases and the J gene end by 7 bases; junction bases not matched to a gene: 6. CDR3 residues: CASSLQGAAGYTF. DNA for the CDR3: TGTGCCAGCAGCCTACAGGGGGCGGCTGGCTACACCTTC.

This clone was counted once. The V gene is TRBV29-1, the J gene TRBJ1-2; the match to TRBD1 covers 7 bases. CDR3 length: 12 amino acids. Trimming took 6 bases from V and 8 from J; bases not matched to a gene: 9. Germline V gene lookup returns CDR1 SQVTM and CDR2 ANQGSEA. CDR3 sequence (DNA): TGCAGCGTAGGCCGGGACAGAGACGGCTACACCTTC. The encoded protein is CSVGRDRDGYTF.

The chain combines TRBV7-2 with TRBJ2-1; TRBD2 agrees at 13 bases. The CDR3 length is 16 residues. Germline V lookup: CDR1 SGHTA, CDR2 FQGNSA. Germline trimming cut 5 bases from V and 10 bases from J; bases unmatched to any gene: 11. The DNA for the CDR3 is TGTGCCAGCAGCATAGGGACTAGCGGGGCCCTAAGGGAGCAGTTCTTC. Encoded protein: CASSIGTSGALREQFF. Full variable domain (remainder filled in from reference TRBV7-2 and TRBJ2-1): GAGVSQSPSNKVTEKGKDVELRCDPISGHTALYWYRQSLGQGLEFLIYFQGNSAPDKSGLPSDRFSAERTGGSVSTLTIQRTQQEDSAVYLCASSIGTSGALREQFFGPGTRLTVL.

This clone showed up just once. CDR3 sequence reads: CASSLVAGGGDTQYF. As DNA, the CDR3 is TGTGCCAGCAGCTTGGTTGCGGGGGGGGGAGATACGCAGTATTTT. This sequence joins TRBV7-2 and TRBJ2-3; 9 bases are a match to TRBD2. From germline, CDR1 is SGHTA and CDR2 FQGNSA. This CDR3 spans 15 amino acids. Losses at the gene ends were 3 bases for V and 5 bases for J; bases not matched to a gene: 6.

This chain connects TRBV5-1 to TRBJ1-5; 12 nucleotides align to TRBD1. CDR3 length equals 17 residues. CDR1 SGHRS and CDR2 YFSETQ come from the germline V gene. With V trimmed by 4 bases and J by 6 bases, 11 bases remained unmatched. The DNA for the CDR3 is TGCGCCAGCAGCCTGGGGACAGGGGGCGCGATAGGTCAGCCCCAGCATTTT. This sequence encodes CASSLGTGGAIGQPQHF.

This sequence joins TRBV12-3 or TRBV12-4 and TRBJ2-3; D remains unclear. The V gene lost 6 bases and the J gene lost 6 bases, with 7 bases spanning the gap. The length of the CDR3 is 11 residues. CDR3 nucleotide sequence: TGTGCCAGCAGGTTGGGGGATACGCAGTATTTT. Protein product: CASRLGDTQYF.

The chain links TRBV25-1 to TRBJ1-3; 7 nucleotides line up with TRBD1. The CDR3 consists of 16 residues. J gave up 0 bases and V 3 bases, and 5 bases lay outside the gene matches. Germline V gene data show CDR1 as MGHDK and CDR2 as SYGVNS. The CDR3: CASSDYDRVSGNTIYF. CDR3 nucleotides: TGTGCCAGCAGTGACTACGACAGGGTCTCTGGAAACACCATATATTTT.

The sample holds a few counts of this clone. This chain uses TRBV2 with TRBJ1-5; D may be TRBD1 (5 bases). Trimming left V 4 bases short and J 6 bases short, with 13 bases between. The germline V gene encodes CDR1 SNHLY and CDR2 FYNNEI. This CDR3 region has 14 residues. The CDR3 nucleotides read TGTGCCAGCAGTGGCGCAGGGCCAACTCAGCCCCAGCATTTT. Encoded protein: CASSGAGPTQPQHF.

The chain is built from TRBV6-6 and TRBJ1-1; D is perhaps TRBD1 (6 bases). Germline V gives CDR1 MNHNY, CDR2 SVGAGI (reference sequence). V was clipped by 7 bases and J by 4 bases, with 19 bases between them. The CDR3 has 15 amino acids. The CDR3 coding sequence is TGTGCCAGCACCAACAGGCTTTTGGGGGCCACTGAAGCTTTCTTT. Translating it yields CASTNRLLGATEAFF.

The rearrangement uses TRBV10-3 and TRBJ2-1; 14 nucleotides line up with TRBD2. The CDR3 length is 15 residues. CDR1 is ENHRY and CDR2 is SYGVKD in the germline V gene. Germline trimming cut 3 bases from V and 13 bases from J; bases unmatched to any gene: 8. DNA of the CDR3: TGTGCCATCAGTGACGCCGGGACTAGCGGGAGTTTTCAGTTCTTC. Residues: CAISDAGTSGSFQFF.

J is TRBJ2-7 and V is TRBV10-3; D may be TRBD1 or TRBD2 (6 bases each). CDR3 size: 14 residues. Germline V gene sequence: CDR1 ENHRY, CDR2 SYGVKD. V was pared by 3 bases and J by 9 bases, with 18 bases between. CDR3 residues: CAISEGGLGLRQYF. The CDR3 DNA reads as TGTGCCATCAGTGAAGGGGGATTGGGACTTCGGCAGTACTTC.

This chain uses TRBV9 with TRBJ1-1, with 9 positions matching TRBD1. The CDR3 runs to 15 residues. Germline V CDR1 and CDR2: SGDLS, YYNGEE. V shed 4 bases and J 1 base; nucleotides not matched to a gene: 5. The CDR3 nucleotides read TGTGCCAGCAGCTCAACAGGGGGCGAGAACACTGAAGCTTTCTTT. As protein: CASSSTGGENTEAFF.

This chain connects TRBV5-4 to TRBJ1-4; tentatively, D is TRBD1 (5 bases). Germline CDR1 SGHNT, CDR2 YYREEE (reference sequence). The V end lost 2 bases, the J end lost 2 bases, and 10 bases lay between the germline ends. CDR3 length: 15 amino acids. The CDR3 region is CASSFRDVTNEKLFF. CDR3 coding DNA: TGTGCCAGCAGCTTCAGGGATGTCACTAATGAAAAACTGTTTTTT.

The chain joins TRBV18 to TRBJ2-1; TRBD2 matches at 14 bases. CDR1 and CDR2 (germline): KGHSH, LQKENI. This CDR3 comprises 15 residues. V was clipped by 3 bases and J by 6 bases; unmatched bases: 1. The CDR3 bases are TGTGCCAGCTCACCGGGACTAGCGGGAGTCAATGAGCAGTTCTTC. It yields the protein CASSPGLAGVNEQFF.

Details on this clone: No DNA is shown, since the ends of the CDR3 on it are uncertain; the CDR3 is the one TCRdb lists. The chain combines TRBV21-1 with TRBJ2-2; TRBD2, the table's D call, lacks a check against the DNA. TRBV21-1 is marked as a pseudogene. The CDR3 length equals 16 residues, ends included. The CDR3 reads CASSKVASGSTGELFF.

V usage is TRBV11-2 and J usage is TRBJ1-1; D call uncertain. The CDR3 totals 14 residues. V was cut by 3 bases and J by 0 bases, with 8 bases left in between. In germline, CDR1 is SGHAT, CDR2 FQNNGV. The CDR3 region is CASSLGIMNTEAFF. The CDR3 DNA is TGTGCCAGCAGCTTGGGTATAATGAACACTGAAGCTTTCTTT.

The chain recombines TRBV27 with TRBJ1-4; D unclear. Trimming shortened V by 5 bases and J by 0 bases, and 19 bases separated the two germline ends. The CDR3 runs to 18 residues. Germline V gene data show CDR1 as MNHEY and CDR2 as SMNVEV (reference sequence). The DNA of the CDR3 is TGTGCCAGCAGTCTGATTCCCGACGGAGCGCCAACTAATGAAAAACTGTTTTTT. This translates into CASSLIPDGAPTNEKLFF. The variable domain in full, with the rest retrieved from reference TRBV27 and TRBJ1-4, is EAQVTQNPRYLITVTGKKLTVTCSQNMNHEYMSWYRQDPGLGLRQIYYSMNVEVTDKGDVPEGYKVSRKEKRNFPLILESPSPNQTSLYFCASSLIPDGAPTNEKLFFGSGTQLSVL.

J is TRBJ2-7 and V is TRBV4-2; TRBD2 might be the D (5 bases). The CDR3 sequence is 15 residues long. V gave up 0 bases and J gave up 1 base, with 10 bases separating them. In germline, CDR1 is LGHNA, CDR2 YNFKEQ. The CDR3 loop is CASSQENGVSYEQYF. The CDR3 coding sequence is TGTGCCAGCAGCCAAGAAAACGGGGTGTCCTACGAGCAGTACTTC.

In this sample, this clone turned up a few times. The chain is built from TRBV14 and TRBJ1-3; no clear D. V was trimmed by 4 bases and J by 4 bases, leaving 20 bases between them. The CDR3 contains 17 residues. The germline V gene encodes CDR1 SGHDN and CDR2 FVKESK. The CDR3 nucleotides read TGTGCCAGCAGCCGGTCGGGCAGGCCCAGCCTCGGAAACACCATATATTTT. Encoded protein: CASSRSGRPSLGNTIYF.

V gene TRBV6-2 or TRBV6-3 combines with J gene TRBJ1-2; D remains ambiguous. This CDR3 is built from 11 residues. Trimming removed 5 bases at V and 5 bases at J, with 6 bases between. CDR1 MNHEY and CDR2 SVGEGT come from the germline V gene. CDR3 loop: CASSRLYGYTF. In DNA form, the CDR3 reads TGTGCCAGCAGTCGACTGTATGGCTACACCTTC.

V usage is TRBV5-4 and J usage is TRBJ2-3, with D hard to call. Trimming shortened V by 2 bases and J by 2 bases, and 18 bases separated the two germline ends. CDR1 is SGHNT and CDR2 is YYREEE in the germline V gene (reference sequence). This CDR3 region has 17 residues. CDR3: CASSLLGSSFNTDTQYF. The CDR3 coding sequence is TGTGCCAGCAGCTTATTGGGATCCTCCTTTAACACAGATACGCAGTATTTT.